These 5 T cell receptor beta chains were all obtained from the same sample, sequenced in a study of T-cell memory formation after mild COVID-19. TCRdb used MiXCR to reprocess the 5' RACE reads, holding one entry per CDR3 protein. The data hold around 510,000 distinct CDR3 sequences, with about 20% observed a single time. Sequenced: PBMCs or a T cell subset sorted from them (not recorded which). These receptor sequences come from an adult woman who had mild COVID-19 (a few samples of this study predate the infection). Cell type and time point are not known.

V is TRBV19 and J is TRBJ1-2; the D gene is possibly TRBD1 (5 bases). The CDR3 is made up of 15 amino acids. CDR1 and CDR2 from the germline V gene are LNHDA and SQIVND (reference sequence). Trimming pared 4 bases from V and 10 bases from J, leaving 22 bases between. CDR3 sequence (DNA): TGTGCCAGTAGTACGCCGGGACGGACGGCCGGGGACTACACCTTC. It encodes CASSTPGRTAGDYTF. The complete variable domain, with remaining parts taken from reference TRBV19 and TRBJ1-2, reads DGGITQSPKYLFRKEGQNVTLSCEQNLNHDAMYWYRQDPGQGLRLIYYSQIVNDFQKGDIAEGYSVSREKKESFPLTVTSAQKNPTAFYLCASSTPGRTAGDYTFGSGTRLTVV.

This chain joins TRBV7-9 and TRBJ1-4, with a tentative D call TRBD1 (5 bases). Trimming cost V 5 bases and J 4 bases, with 14 bases left between them. This CDR3 comprises 15 residues. The germline CDR1 and CDR2 sequences are SEHNR and FQNEAQ (reference sequence). CDR3 in amino acids: CASSPTGAGNEKLFF. Written as DNA, the CDR3 is TGTGCCAGCAGCCCAACCGGGGCCGGTAATGAAAAACTGTTTTTT.

The J gene is TRBJ2-7, the V gene TRBV11-1, with 7 bases lining up with TRBD2. J lost 2 bases, V lost 1 base, and 5 bases had no gene match. The CDR3 sequence is 15 residues long. CDR1 is SGHAT and CDR2 is FQDESV in the germline V gene (reference sequence). CDR3 in amino acids: CASSLVSTSPYEQYF. The CDR3 DNA sequence: TGTGCCAGCAGCTTAGTCTCGACTAGCCCCTACGAGCAGTACTTC. The variable domain in full, completed from reference TRBV11-1 and TRBJ2-7, reads EAEVAQSPRYKITEKSQAVAFWCDPISGHATLYWYRQILGQGPELLVQFQDESVVDDSQLPKDRFSAERLKGVDSTLKIQPAELGDSAMYLCASSLVSTSPYEQYFGPGTRLTVT.

This clonotype was detected only a few times. The genes are TRBV7-2 and TRBJ2-3, with 7 bases matching TRBD2. Per the germline V gene, CDR1 is SGHTA and CDR2 is FQGNSA. There are 14 residues in the CDR3. With V trimmed by 5 bases and J by 2 bases, 4 bases remained unmatched. CDR3 nucleotides: TGTGCCAGCAGCAAAAGGGACTACACAGATACGCAGTATTTT. Protein: CASSKRDYTDTQYF.

This clonotype has a handful of counts. The chain has TRBV6-6 and TRBJ1-1, with unresolved D. The CDR3 totals 13 residues. The germline CDR1 and CDR2 sequences are MNHNY and SVGAGI (reference sequence). The ends were cut back, 2 bases at V and 3 bases at J, with 7 bases in the middle. The CDR3 nucleotides read TGTGCCAGCAGTTACCCCCCAGACACTGAAGCTTTCTTT. Protein: CASSYPPDTEAFF.